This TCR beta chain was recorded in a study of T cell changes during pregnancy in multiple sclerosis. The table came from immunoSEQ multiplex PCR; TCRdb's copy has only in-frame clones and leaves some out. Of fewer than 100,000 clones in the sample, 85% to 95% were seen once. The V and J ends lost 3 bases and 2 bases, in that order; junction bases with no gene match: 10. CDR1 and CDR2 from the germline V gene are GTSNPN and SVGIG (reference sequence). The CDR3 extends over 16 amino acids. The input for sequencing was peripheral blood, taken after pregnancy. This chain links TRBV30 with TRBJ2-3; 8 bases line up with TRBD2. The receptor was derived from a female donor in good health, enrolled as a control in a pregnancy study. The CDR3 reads CAWRPQSGLATDTQYF. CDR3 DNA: TGTGCCTGGAGGCCCCAAAGCGGACTAGCCACAGATACGCAGTATTTT.